These 28 T cell receptor beta chains were sequenced from one sample in a study of OX40 agonist ivuxolimab in advanced cancers. The protocol was immunoSEQ multiplex PCR, while the TCRdb copy is restricted to in-frame clones and leaves out a portion. The sample yields 55,000 to 65,000 clones, over 70% seen once. The material sequenced was CD4+ or CD8+ T cells sorted from blood, taken in a trial of the OX40 agonist ivuxolimab. The receptors were gathered from an adult with an advanced solid tumor such as melanoma, head and neck, liver or kidney cancer.

The gene calls are TRBV19 and TRBJ2-4, with D maybe TRBD1 (5 bases). CDR1 and CDR2 from the germline V gene are LNHDA and SQIVND (reference sequence). Trimming left V 5 bases short and J 1 base short, with 12 bases between. The CDR3 has 15 amino acids. DNA of the CDR3: TGTGCCAGTAGTCCTCTAAAGGGGGCCAAAAACATTCAGTACTTC. Its protein product is CASSPLKGAKNIQYF.

The chain employs TRBV5-1 and TRBJ1-3; no clear D. Per germline, CDR1 SGHRS and CDR2 YFSETQ. Trimming stripped 0 bases from V and 1 base from J, with 11 bases between. The CDR3 runs to 16 residues. Written as DNA, the CDR3 is TGCGCCAGCAGCTTGGAGCCGCCCGAGTCTGGAAACACCATATATTTT. It is translated as CASSLEPPESGNTIYF.

The rearrangement uses TRBV6-4 and TRBJ2-3; D is undetermined. The CDR3 is 13 amino acids. Trimming removed 5 bases at V and 2 bases at J, with 8 bases between. Germline values: CDR1 MRHNA, CDR2 SNTAGT. In nucleotides, the CDR3 is TGTGCCAGCAGTTTGAGACCCACAGATACGCAGTATTTT. Amino acids: CASSLRPTDTQYF.

The V and J genes are TRBV14 and TRBJ2-7, with 7 bases lining up with TRBD1. CDR3 length equals 16 residues. The germline V gene has CDR1 SGHDN and CDR2 FVKESK. Trimming cost V 5 bases and J 2 bases; bases outside gene matches: 12. CDR3 bases: TGTGCCAGCAGCGGATCGGACAGGAACCCTGCCTACGAGCAGTACTTC. As protein: CASSGSDRNPAYEQYF.

The rearrangement links TRBV4-1 to TRBJ1-5; D is undetermined. V was shortened by 1 base and J by 5 bases, with 6 bases between the two germline ends. The germline V gene encodes CDR1 MGHRA and CDR2 YSYEKL. The CDR3 is 13 residues long. CDR3 region: CASSQGWDQPQHF. The CDR3 nucleotides are TGCGCCAGCAGCCAAGGTTGGGATCAGCCCCAGCATTTT.

The chain recombines TRBV6-1 with TRBJ1-2, with no clear D. The CDR3 sequence is 13 residues long. V was cut by 4 bases and J by 2 bases, with 8 bases left in between. Per germline, CDR1 MNHNS and CDR2 SASEGT. The CDR3 is CASSGAKNYGYTF. The CDR3 nucleotides read TGTGCCAGCAGTGGGGCGAAGAACTATGGCTACACCTTC.

This clone was seen a few times. The CDR3 region is CASSLGRGPAKAEAFF. CDR3 nucleotides: TGTGCCAGCAGCTTAGGAAGAGGTCCCGCGAAGGCTGAAGCTTTCTTT. This chain uses TRBV11-2 with TRBJ1-1; no clear D gene. V gave up 1 base and J gave up 6 bases, with 18 bases separating them. Germline-derived CDR1 and CDR2 are SGHAT and FQNNGV. This CDR3 contains 16 residues.

V usage is TRBV19 and J usage is TRBJ2-1; 9 nucleotides align to TRBD2. V trimming: 3 bases; J trimming: 6 bases; junction bases outside the gene matches: 12. The CDR3 sequence is 17 residues long. Germline V gene sequence: CDR1 LNHDA, CDR2 SQIVND (reference sequence). The CDR3 reads CASSIPPLAGGLNEQFF. CDR3 coding DNA: TGTGCCAGTAGTATTCCTCCCTTGGCGGGAGGGCTCAATGAGCAGTTCTTC.

V is TRBV7-2 and J is TRBJ1-2; 7 bases fit TRBD1. The J segment lost 0 bases and the V segment lost 8 bases, leaving 9 bases of the junction unmatched. This CDR3 has 15 amino acids. Germline CDR1 SGHTA, CDR2 FQGNSA. The DNA of the CDR3 is TGTGCCAGCGTCGGAGGGGACAGAGCTAACTATGGCTACACCTTC. It codes for CASVGGDRANYGYTF.

The chain links TRBV27 to TRBJ2-1; D might be TRBD2 (5 bases). CDR3 length: 13 residues. V was clipped by 5 bases and J by 10 bases, with 15 bases between them. Germline CDR1 MNHEY, CDR2 SMNVEV (reference sequence). DNA for the CDR3: TGTGCCAGCAGTCCAAACGGGGTTCGGGAGCAGTTCTTC. This gives the protein CASSPNGVREQFF.

Only one count was recorded for this clone. The V and J genes are TRBV9 and TRBJ2-1; D ambiguous. CDR3 length: 16 amino acids. Germline CDR1 and CDR2: SGDLS and YYNGEE. The ends were cut back, 0 bases at V and 3 bases at J, with 13 bases in the middle. The CDR3 region is CASSVVGTTSYNEQFF. The CDR3 DNA reads as TGTGCCAGCAGCGTAGTAGGTACTACCAGCTACAATGAGCAGTTCTTC.

The chain combines TRBV29-1 with TRBJ2-1; 14 positions match TRBD2. V dropped 5 bases and J dropped 7; count of bases not matched to a gene: 7. This CDR3 region has 15 residues. In germline, CDR1 is SQVTM, CDR2 ANQGSEA. The CDR3 nucleotides are TGCAGCGTTCTAGGGACTAGCGGGAGTTTAAATGAGCAGTTCTTC. Translated: CSVLGTSGSLNEQFF.

The chain carries TRBV5-1 and TRBJ2-1; D uncertain. Between the trimmed V and J ends, which lost 4 bases and 0 bases, there was a span of 5 bases. This CDR3 has 13 amino acids. Germline lookup yields CDR1 SGHRS and CDR2 YFSETQ. CDR3 DNA sequence: TGCGCCAGCAGCCTGAGCTCCTACAATGAGCAGTTCTTC. Encoded protein: CASSLSSYNEQFF.

This clone was seen only once. The chain joins TRBV29-1 to TRBJ2-3, with D unclear. Trimming removed 7 bases from V and 1 base from J, with 18 bases in between. Germline V gives CDR1 SQVTM, CDR2 ANQGSEA. The CDR3 is made up of 15 amino acids. CDR3 region: CSAKHGSLGTDTQYF. CDR3 nucleotides: TGCAGCGCAAAACACGGGTCGTTGGGCACAGATACGCAGTATTTT.

The chain has TRBV27 and TRBJ2-1; no definite D call. In germline, CDR1 is MNHEY, CDR2 SMNVEV (reference sequence). The CDR3 runs to 17 residues. V lost 3 bases and J 0 bases, leaving 15 bases between the germline ends. Written as DNA, the CDR3 is TGTGCCAGCAGTTTGCGACTGGCCCCAAGCTCCTACAATGAGCAGTTCTTC. As protein: CASSLRLAPSSYNEQFF.

The chain links TRBV28 to TRBJ1-1; TRBD1 might be the D (5 bases). Germline CDR1 MDHEN, CDR2 SYDVKM. The CDR3 contains 11 residues. V was pared by 3 bases and J by 8 bases, with 7 bases between. This CDR3 is CASSFRAEAFF. The CDR3 DNA follows: TGTGCCAGCAGTTTCAGGGCGGAAGCTTTCTTT.

J is TRBJ1-3 and V is TRBV7-9; D unclear. The CDR3 extends over 12 amino acids. Per the germline V gene, CDR1 is SEHNR and CDR2 is FQNEAQ (reference sequence). V was shortened by 2 bases and J by 8 bases, with 7 bases between the two germline ends. The CDR3: CASSLLGDTIYF. In DNA form, the CDR3 reads TGTGCCAGCAGCTTACTCGGAGACACCATATATTTT.

This clone was found a few times. This chain links TRBV5-1 with TRBJ2-6, with no clear D. Germline CDR1 SGHRS, CDR2 YFSETQ. V lost 0 bases to trimming and J lost 2 bases, with 9 bases between them. There are 16 residues in the CDR3. CDR3 protein: CASSLVGQAGANVLTF. DNA for the CDR3: TGCGCCAGCAGCTTGGTAGGGCAGGCTGGGGCCAACGTCCTGACTTTC.

The chain carries TRBV27 and TRBJ1-4, with D uncertain. The CDR3 totals 15 residues. V lost 8 bases to trimming and J lost 2 bases, with 15 bases between them. From germline, CDR1 is MNHEY and CDR2 SMNVEV (reference sequence). This CDR3 reads CASRSSRVTNEKLFF. DNA for the CDR3: TGTGCCAGCCGTTCGTCAAGGGTCACTAATGAAAAACTGTTTTTT.

The V call is TRBV5-1, the J call TRBJ2-5; D may be TRBD2 (5 bases). V was clipped by 4 bases and J by 5 bases, with 18 bases between them. Germline V gene lookup returns CDR1 SGHRS and CDR2 YFSETQ. The CDR3 has 15 residues. This chain's CDR3 is CASSPGVGSGETQYF. The CDR3 DNA is TGCGCCAGCAGCCCAGGTGTAGGGAGCGGTGAGACCCAGTACTTC.

J is TRBJ2-3 and V is TRBV27, with D uncertain. V was pared by 1 base and J by 0 bases, with 8 bases between. The germline gives CDR1 MNHEY, CDR2 SMNVEV (reference sequence). CDR3 length equals 15 residues. The CDR3 DNA sequence: TGTGCCAGCAGTTTATTGGCACCTAGCACAGATACGCAGTATTTT. Amino acid sequence: CASSLLAPSTDTQYF.

This chain joins TRBV9 and TRBJ2-1; D is uncertain. This CDR3 comprises 15 residues. The V and J ends lost 0 bases and 0 bases respectively, with 7 bases between them. The germline V gene encodes CDR1 SGDLS and CDR2 YYNGEE. CDR3: CASSVEVVSYNEQFF. CDR3 bases: TGTGCCAGCAGCGTAGAAGTAGTCTCCTACAATGAGCAGTTCTTC. Variable domain in full (rest from reference TRBV9 and TRBJ2-1): DSGVTQTPKHLITATGQRVTLRCSPRSGDLSVYWYQQSLDQGLQFLIQYYNGEERAKGNILERFSAQQFPDLHSELNLSSLELGDSALYFCASSVEVVSYNEQFFGPGTRLTVL.

The J gene is TRBJ2-7, the V gene TRBV5-1; TRBD1 matches at 8 bases. Germline CDR1 is SGHRS and CDR2 is YFSETQ. The CDR3 runs 15 residues. V was pared by 0 bases and J by 5 bases, with 7 bases of the junction left unmatched. DNA for the CDR3: TGCGCCAGCAGCTTGGCTGTGACAGGGGCCCACGAGCAGTACTTC. Protein: CASSLAVTGAHEQYF.

The rearrangement links TRBV5-1 to TRBJ2-4; D is uncertain. V lost 0 bases and J lost 2, with 12 bases in between. The CDR3 is 16 residues long. Germline V lookup: CDR1 SGHRS, CDR2 YFSETQ. CDR3 nucleotide sequence: TGCGCCAGCAGCTTGGGGCATCAGATTTCCAAAAACATTCAGTACTTC. Its translation: CASSLGHQISKNIQYF.

This chain uses TRBV2 with TRBJ1-1; D unclear. Germline CDR1 is SNHLY and CDR2 is FYNNEI. The V and J ends lost 8 bases and 1 base respectively, with 11 bases between them. The CDR3 contains 13 residues. The CDR3 here is CASQTHQNTEAFF. The CDR3 DNA is TGTGCCAGCCAAACACACCAGAACACTGAAGCTTTCTTT.

V is TRBV7-3 and J is TRBJ2-2, with 7 nucleotides matching TRBD2. This CDR3 has 15 residues. Germline-derived CDR1 and CDR2 are SGHTA and FQGTGA. The V gene end was trimmed by 5 bases and the J gene end by 6 bases; junction bases not matched to a gene: 9. CDR3 in amino acids: CASSVSRGVAGELFF. DNA of the CDR3: TGTGCCAGCAGCGTCTCACGGGGGGTTGCCGGGGAGCTGTTTTTT.

This chain links TRBV27 with TRBJ2-5; D possibly corresponds to TRBD2 (7 bases). The DNA matches TRBJ2-7 better at its end, which makes the J call doubtful. Germline loops: CDR1 MNHEY, CDR2 SMNVEV (reference sequence). The CDR3 covers 16 residues. This CDR3 reads CASSLESGGTSYEQYF. The CDR3 bases are TGTGCCAGCAGTTTAGAGTCGGGGGGCACGAGCTACGAGCAGTACTTC.

J is TRBJ2-7 and V is TRBV6-5; tentative D call: TRBD2 (6 bases). Trimming took off 4 bases at V and 2 bases at J, with 12 bases between the two ends. This CDR3 is built from 14 residues. Germline CDR1 reads MNHEY; CDR2 reads SVGAGI. CDR3 loop: CASSFYGGPYEQYF. The CDR3 nucleotides are TGTGCCAGCAGTTTCTACGGGGGACCCTACGAGCAGTACTTC.